These T cell receptor beta chains were read from a single sample in a study of post-analysis software for immune sequencing data. TCRdb re-called the PCR reads through MiXCR, storing one row per CDR3 protein. The table records approximately 730,000 distinct CDR3 sequences, roughly 27% of them present only once. Source material: blood. The receptors were gathered from a girl between 5 and 17 years old with multiple sclerosis. Each CDR3 is given with its conserved first and last residue. A D gene is named only where the DNA matches it firmly. Not every row has a clone size; where given, it reads once, few, many or a size class.

v_call	d_call	j_call	clone_size	cdr3_nt	cdr3_aa
TRBV20-1	TRBD1	TRBJ1-4	many	TGCAGTGCTAGAGGGACAGGGAATGAAAAACTGTTTTTT	CSARGTGNEKLFF
TRBV6-6	TRBD2	TRBJ2-5	few	TGTGCCAGCAGAAACCGACTAGCGGGAGGTGAGACCCAGTACTTC	CASRNRLAGGETQYF
TRBV4-1	-	TRBJ1-1	-	TGCGCCAGCAGCCGCAGTGGGGGCCCGAACACTGAAGCTTTCTTT	CASSRSGGPNTEAFF
TRBV12-3/TRBV12-4	-	TRBJ2-5	few	TGTGCCAGCAGGATGGGGACAAGTCAGGAGACCCAGTACTTC	CASRMGTSQETQYF
TRBV7-9	-	TRBJ2-3	few	TGTGCCAGCAGCCAGGATGGATCGGGTGGCCCGTATTTT	CASSQDGSGGPYF
TRBV5-8	-	TRBJ2-1	-	TGTGCCAGCAACCTCCTGGGGGCACTTTACTGCAATGAGCAGTTCTTC	CASNLLGALYCNEQFF
TRBV20-1	TRBD2	TRBJ2-1	-	TGCAGTGCTCGGGGACTAGCGGGAGGGCTCGCCTACAATGAGCAGTTCTTC	CSARGLAGGLAYNEQFF
TRBV20-1	-	TRBJ2-7	few	TGCAGTGCAAGGTCGGCTTGGAGCTCCTACGAGCAGTACTTC	CSARSAWSSYEQYF
TRBV3-1	-	TRBJ2-4	-	TGTGCCAGCAGCCAAGAAGTTGGGACAGCGGCGGGAGATCAGTACTTC	CASSQEVGTAAGDQYF
TRBV20-1	-	TRBJ2-7	-	TGCAGTGCTAGAGATTGGGGAGTATACTCCTACGAGCAGTACTTC	CSARDWGVYSYEQYF
TRBV20-1	TRBD2	TRBJ2-5	-	TGCAGTGCTAGGGGGGGGTTTATAGGCTTTCAAGAGACCCAGTACTTC	CSARGGFIGFQETQYF
TRBV11-2	TRBD2	TRBJ2-7	few	TGTGCCAGCAGCCCCGGGACTAGCGGGAGGGGATACGAGCAGTACTTC	CASSPGTSGRGYEQYF